This record concerns one T cell receptor (beta chain) sequence. Antigen: not known. The sample originates from a study of cytomegalovirus exposure and HLA in healthy donors. Points from the study as a whole: Altogether, 150 to 200 TCR beta chains were recorded as cytomegalovirus-associated. It is likely that the observed cluster of highly shared sequence variants was a sequencing artifact.

The primer mix had 60 Vbeta and 13 Jbeta primers. Method: immunoSEQ multiplex PCR; TCRdb's copy keeps in-frame clones and lacks some. Here the sample spans around 130,000 clones, 80% being singletons. Germline values: CDR1 MDHEN, CDR2 SYDVKM. The CDR3 is made up of 15 amino acids. Trimming cost V 7 bases and J 2 bases; bases outside gene matches: 4. Samples came from healthy bone marrow donors. The sequencing sample was made of PBMCs. This chain connects TRBV28 to TRBJ2-1; 11 bases fit TRBD2. This receptor was obtained from a man aged 25-45 years in good health and CMV-seronegative. CDR3 in DNA: TGTGCCAGCACCATGACTAGCGGGGCCTACAATGAGCAGTTCTTC. It yields the protein CASTMTSGAYNEQFF.